The 28 T cell receptor beta chains reported below all come from one sample, sequenced in a study of cytomegalovirus exposure and HLA in healthy donors. The PCR employed 60 Vbeta primers together with 13 Jbeta primers. Sequencing used immunoSEQ multiplex PCR; TCRdb keeps in-frame clones, though not all of them. The sample lists 170,000 or so clones; approximately 81% were seen once. The sample comprised PBMCs. These receptors all come from a boy younger than 10 in good health and CMV-seronegative.

This rearrangement joins TRBV19 to TRBJ2-1; TRBD2 matches 7 bases. V lost 1 base, J lost 4 bases, and 4 bases stayed unmatched. Germline CDR1 and CDR2: LNHDA and SQIVND (reference sequence). The length of the CDR3 is 15 residues. CDR3: CASSIVASGYNEQFF. CDR3 sequence (DNA): TGTGCCAGTAGTATAGTGGCTAGCGGATACAATGAGCAGTTCTTC.

CDR3 loop: CAISVVGAGNTIYF. As DNA, the CDR3 is TGTGCCATCAGTGTGGTAGGGGCCGGAAACACCATATATTTT. V gene TRBV10-3 combines with J gene TRBJ1-3; D may be TRBD1 (5 bases). Looked up from germline, CDR1 is ENHRY and CDR2 is SYGVKD. The CDR3 has 14 residues. V lost 4 bases, J lost 4 bases, and 11 bases lay in between.

The CDR3 here is CASIGQENTEAFF. CDR3 nucleotide sequence: TGTGCCAGCATCGGACAGGAGAACACTGAAGCTTTCTTT. The V and J genes are TRBV6-1 and TRBJ1-1, with 7 bases aligning to TRBD1. Germline loops: CDR1 MNHNS, CDR2 SASEGT. CDR3 length: 13 residues. After removal of 7 bases from V and 1 base from J, the junction contained 3 bases not matched to a gene.

The chain recombines TRBV21-1 with TRBJ1-2; the D call in the table, TRBD1, was not verified against the DNA. TRBV21-1 counts as a pseudogene. The CDR3 runs to 14 residues. For the CDR3, the DNA is TGTGCCAGCAGCAAAGTGCACAGGGGATTAGGCTACACCTTC. Translation: CASSKVHRGLGYTF.

The CDR3 reads CASSIAGGARTEAFF. The CDR3 nucleotides are TGTGCCAGCAGCATCGCAGGGGGCGCAAGGACTGAAGCTTTCTTT. This chain links TRBV28 with TRBJ1-1; 8 bases fit TRBD1. CDR1 is MDHEN, CDR2 SYDVKM, per germline. J was trimmed by 5 bases and V by 6 bases; bases with no gene match: 11. The CDR3 is 15 amino acids.

This chain connects TRBV5-1 to TRBJ2-3; 8 bases are shared with TRBD1. The junction had 8 bases not matched to a gene; V was cut back by 5 bases and J by 0 bases. This CDR3 has 16 residues. Looked up from germline, CDR1 is SGHRS and CDR2 is YFSETQ. CDR3: CASSFLQGVSTDTQYF. CDR3 in DNA: TGCGCCAGCAGTTTTTTACAGGGGGTAAGCACAGATACGCAGTATTTT.

The V call is TRBV20-1, the J call TRBJ1-2; weak D call: TRBD1 (6 bases). Trimming removed 8 bases from V and 8 bases from J, with 15 bases in between. CDR1 is DFQATT, CDR2 SNEGSKA, per germline (reference sequence). The CDR3 has 11 amino acids. CDR3 DNA: TGCAGTCCCAAACAGGGTGACGGCTACACCTTC. Encoded protein: CSPKQGDGYTF.

The gene calls are TRBV15 and TRBJ2-4; 9 positions match TRBD2. This CDR3 contains 17 residues. Germline V gene lookup returns CDR1 LNHNV and CDR2 YYDKDF (reference sequence). The V segment lost 4 bases and the J segment 2 bases; nucleotides outside the gene matches: 9. The CDR3 region is CATSKGKLAGPKNIQYF. CDR3 coding DNA: TGTGCCACCAGCAAAGGGAAACTAGCGGGTCCCAAAAACATTCAGTACTTC.

This chain connects TRBV5-1 to TRBJ2-2; maybe TRBD1 (6 bases). V dropped 2 bases and J dropped 5 bases, with 10 bases sitting between them. The CDR3 sequence is 14 residues long. The V gene's germline CDR1 is SGHRS and CDR2 YFSETQ. CDR3 nucleotides: TGCGCCAGCAGCTTCGGGACATCGACCGGGGAGCTGTTTTTT. It is translated as CASSFGTSTGELFF.

The V gene is TRBV6-6, the J gene TRBJ2-7; D not certain. The V gene's germline CDR1 is MNHNY and CDR2 SVGAGI (reference sequence). The CDR3 runs to 12 residues. V was clipped by 0 bases and J by 6 bases, with 6 bases between them. CDR3 sequence reads: CASSYSRGEQYF. The CDR3 DNA sequence: TGTGCCAGCAGTTACTCGAGAGGCGAGCAGTACTTC.

The genes are TRBV9 and TRBJ1-3; 7 bases match TRBD1. This CDR3 has 14 residues. The germline V gene has CDR1 SGDLS and CDR2 YYNGEE. The V segment lost 4 bases and the J segment 1 base; nucleotides outside the gene matches: 2. CDR3 loop: CASSLTGSGNTIYF. CDR3 in DNA: TGTGCCAGCAGCTTGACAGGGTCTGGAAACACCATATATTTT. Variable domain in full (rest from reference TRBV9 and TRBJ1-3): DSGVTQTPKHLITATGQRVTLRCSPRSGDLSVYWYQQSLDQGLQFLIQYYNGEERAKGNILERFSAQQFPDLHSELNLSSLELGDSALYFCASSLTGSGNTIYFGEGSWLTVV.

V and J are TRBV9 and TRBJ2-6; TRBD2 matches at 8 bases. CDR1 is SGDLS, CDR2 YYNGEE, per germline. There are 20 residues in the CDR3. V trimming: 4 bases; J trimming: 0 bases; junction bases outside the gene matches: 15. The CDR3 sequence is CASSTSARREVSSGANVLTF. The DNA for the CDR3 is TGTGCCAGCAGCACATCAGCAAGGCGGGAGGTTAGCTCTGGGGCCAACGTCCTGACTTTC.

CDR3 in amino acids: CASSPPLSSYNSPLHF. The CDR3 DNA follows: TGCGCCAGCAGTCCCCCCCTAAGCTCCTATAATTCACCCCTCCACTTT. The chain links TRBV4-1 to TRBJ1-6; D is unclear. Germline lookup yields CDR1 MGHRA and CDR2 YSYEKL. This CDR3 comprises 16 residues. The V and J ends lost 6 bases and 0 bases respectively, with 12 bases between them.

V usage is TRBV18 and J usage is TRBJ1-1, with D possibly TRBD1 on 5 matching bases. The CDR3 is 13 residues long. V shed 5 bases and J shed 1 base, with 8 bases lying between them. Germline V lookup: CDR1 KGHSH, CDR2 LQKENI. DNA for the CDR3: TGTGCCAGCTCAGCGACAGCGAACACTGAAGCTTTCTTT. As protein: CASSATANTEAFF.

The chain couples TRBV6-5 to TRBJ2-3, with 7 nucleotides matching TRBD1. The CDR3 sequence is 15 residues long. The germline V gene has CDR1 MNHEY and CDR2 SVGAGI. The V gene end was trimmed by 6 bases and the J gene end by 1 base; junction bases not matched to a gene: 7. The CDR3 here is CASRQTGSGTDTQYF. CDR3 sequence (DNA): TGTGCCAGCAGGCAGACAGGGTCGGGCACAGATACGCAGTATTTT.

This chain uses TRBV10-3 with TRBJ1-5; TRBD1 agrees at 9 bases. The CDR3 covers 16 residues. The germline CDR1 and CDR2 sequences are ENHRY and SYGVKD. Losses at the gene ends were 10 bases for V and 3 bases for J; bases not matched to a gene: 13. CDR3 loop: CATQSTGTGLNQPQHF. For the CDR3, the DNA is TGTGCCACACAATCTACCGGGACAGGGCTCAATCAGCCCCAGCATTTT.

For this clone: Other DNA sequences in this sample translate to the same CDR3. The rearrangement uses TRBV15 and TRBJ1-5; weak D call: TRBD1 (6 bases). CDR1 and CDR2 (germline): LNHNV, YYDKDF (reference sequence). This CDR3 spans 15 amino acids. V was shortened by 0 bases and J by 9 bases, with 15 bases between the two germline ends. CDR3 coding DNA: TGTGCCACCAGCAGAGATCGGGGGGCGGCAGGGCCCCAGCATTTT. The encoded protein is CATSRDRGAAGPQHF.

The V and J genes are TRBV19 and TRBJ2-5; maybe TRBD1 (7 bases). Germline assignment: CDR1 LNHDA and CDR2 SQIVND (reference sequence). The CDR3 has 16 amino acids. Trimming left V 2 bases short and J 3 bases short, with 16 bases between. The CDR3 sequence: CASSISRGQTEETQYF. DNA for the CDR3: TGTGCCAGTAGTATATCGCGGGGACAGACAGAAGAGACCCAGTACTTC.

This clone occurred once. The chain employs TRBV29-1 and TRBJ2-1, with TRBD2 matching 8 bases. V gave up 7 bases and J gave up 8 bases; unmatched junction bases: 16. Germline V gives CDR1 SQVTM, CDR2 ANQGSEA. The CDR3 runs to 15 residues. This chain's CDR3 is CSGMTLGGRKYEQFF. DNA of the CDR3: TGCAGCGGAATGACGCTAGGCGGGAGGAAGTATGAGCAGTTCTTC.

With regard to this clone: It is unclear where the CDR3 begins or ends on the DNA, so no DNA is shown, and the CDR3 is as TCRdb lists it. The chain joins TRBV29-1 to TRBJ2-1; the table's D call, TRBD1, has no DNA check behind it. Termini included, the CDR3 measures 11 amino acids. CDR1 is SQVTM, CDR2 ANQGSEA, per germline. The CDR3 loop reads CSVEVGRGSFF.

This chain connects TRBV4-1 to TRBJ2-7; 11 nucleotides line up with TRBD1. Trimming took 0 bases from V and 7 from J; bases not matched to a gene: 17. The CDR3 has 19 residues. Germline V gene lookup returns CDR1 MGHRA and CDR2 YSYEKL. CDR3 residues: CASSQEPIEGGQGAQEQYF. CDR3 DNA: TGCGCCAGCAGCCAAGAGCCCATTGAGGGCGGACAGGGGGCTCAAGAGCAGTACTTC.

J is TRBJ2-5 and V is TRBV5-1, with D hard to call. TRBJ2-7 explains the end of the DNA better; the J call may be wrong. This CDR3 is 15 amino acids long. Germline V gene data show CDR1 as SGHRS and CDR2 as YFSETQ. The CDR3 protein is CASSLGVPESYEQYF. CDR3 sequence (DNA): TGCGCCAGCAGCTTGGGAGTTCCCGAATCCTACGAGCAGTACTTC.

The CDR3 coding sequence is TGCGCCAGCAGTCAACCTATAAAACCCGTCCAGGTTGGTACTGATAGCAATCAGCCCCAGCATTTT. It encodes CASSQPIKPVQVGTDSNQPQHF. The chain carries TRBV23-1 and TRBJ1-5, with no clear D. TRBV23-1 has ORF status, its function being uncertain. V lost 2 bases and J lost 0, with 29 bases in between. CDR3 length: 22 amino acids.

This clone was counted a few times. In DNA form, the CDR3 reads TGTGCCAGTAGTATTGTGGTGAGGAATCAGCCCCAGCATTTT. Protein: CASSIVVRNQPQHF. The chain uses TRBV19 and TRBJ1-5; D is undetermined. This CDR3 spans 14 amino acids. The germline V gene has CDR1 LNHDA and CDR2 SQIVND (reference sequence). Trimming took off 3 bases at V and 4 bases at J, with 10 bases between the two ends.

This chain joins TRBV7-6 and TRBJ1-3; D not resolved. The germline V gene has CDR1 SGHVS and CDR2 FNYEAQ. V was shortened by 4 bases and J by 0 bases, with 4 bases between the two germline ends. CDR3 length: 13 residues. The CDR3: CASSSGSGNTIYF. The CDR3 bases are TGTGCCAGCAGCTCGGGCTCTGGAAACACCATATATTTT.

The V and J genes are TRBV30 and TRBJ1-2, with 9 bases matching TRBD1. The germline gives CDR1 GTSNPN, CDR2 SVGIG (reference sequence). This CDR3 region has 15 residues. V trimming: 3 bases; J trimming: 3 bases; junction bases outside the gene matches: 8. Here the CDR3 reads CAWSGLTGGHYGYTF. DNA for the CDR3: TGTGCCTGGAGCGGCTTAACAGGGGGCCACTATGGCTACACCTTC.

This clone was observed a handful of times. The rearrangement joins TRBV6-5 to TRBJ1-2; the D gene is possibly TRBD1 (6 bases). Trimming left V 5 bases short and J 5 bases short, with 15 bases between. CDR1 is MNHEY, CDR2 SVGAGI, per germline. The CDR3 is 14 residues long. CDR3 sequence: CASSPTGTYYGYTF. The CDR3, as DNA: TGTGCCAGCAGTCCGACAGGTACATATTATGGCTACACCTTC.

The chain couples TRBV19 to TRBJ2-1; D remains unclear. Trimming took off 2 bases at V and 2 bases at J, with 10 bases between the two ends. This CDR3 comprises 15 residues. The V gene's germline CDR1 is LNHDA and CDR2 SQIVND (reference sequence). This CDR3 is CASSILAPPYNEQFF. The CDR3 DNA follows: TGTGCCAGTAGTATATTAGCCCCCCCCTACAATGAGCAGTTCTTC.